Listed here is a single TCR beta chain. Its antigen is as yet unknown. This sample was included in a study of T cell repertoires in cytomegalovirus infection. The study, taken as a whole, reports: People with CMV and the relevant HLA were identified by cumulative public TCR beta family frequency.

The CDR3 length is 15 residues. Per the germline V gene, CDR1 is DFQATT and CDR2 is SNEGSKA (reference sequence). V lost 4 bases to trimming and J lost 9 bases; unmatched junction nucleotides: 14. In TCRdb, the reads were re-called with MiXCR into one record per CDR3 protein. Among hundreds of thousands of distinct CDR3 sequences listed, approximately 42% were seen once. The gene calls are TRBV20-1 and TRBJ2-3; TRBD2 matches 9 bases. Sequencing used cultured PBMCs, obtained from culture after CMV antigen stimulation. This clonotype originated in a human donor in good health (CMV status not recorded). Some clones in this sample may be carry-over from other donors' samples. This chain's CDR3 is CSANRPTAGGRTQYF. For the CDR3, the DNA is TGCAGTGCTAACAGACCGACAGCGGGAGGTCGGACGCAGTATTTT.